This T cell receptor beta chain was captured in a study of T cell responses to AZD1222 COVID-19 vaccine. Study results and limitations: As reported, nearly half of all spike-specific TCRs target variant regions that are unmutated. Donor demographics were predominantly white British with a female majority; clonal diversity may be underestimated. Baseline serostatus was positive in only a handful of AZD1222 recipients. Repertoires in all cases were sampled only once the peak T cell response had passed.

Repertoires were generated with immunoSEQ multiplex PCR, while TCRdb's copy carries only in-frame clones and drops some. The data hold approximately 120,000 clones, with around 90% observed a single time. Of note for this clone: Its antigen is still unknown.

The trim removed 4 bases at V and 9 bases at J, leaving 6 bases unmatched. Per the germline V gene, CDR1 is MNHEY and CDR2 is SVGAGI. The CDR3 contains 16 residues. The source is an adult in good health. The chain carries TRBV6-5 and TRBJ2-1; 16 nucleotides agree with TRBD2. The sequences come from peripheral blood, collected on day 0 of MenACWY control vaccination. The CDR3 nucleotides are TGTGCCAGCAGTTCATGGGGACTAGCGGGAGGGGCTGAGCAGTTCTTC. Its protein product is CASSSWGLAGGAEQFF.